This T cell receptor (beta chain) stems from a study of shared clonotypes between healthy human individuals. Study background: A donor's plate count was three for CD4 naive and three for CD4 memory; CD8 naive had two and CD8 memory one.

Points from the study as a whole: Several donors shared about 4.5% of their naive CD4 clonotypes. Researchers found naive subsets generally carried larger estimated richness than memory subsets.

The test was conducted at deep level. Only in-frame clones appear in the TCRdb table, and some are missing; sequencing was by immunoSEQ multiplex PCR. The sample lists 600,000 to 800,000 clones; 72% were seen once. Germline assignment: CDR1 MNHEY and CDR2 SMNVEV (reference sequence). The ends were cut back, 3 bases at V and 8 bases at J, with 4 bases in the middle. The CDR3 is made up of 10 amino acids. This clone was counted a few times. Its target is unknown. The sequence came from a woman in her thirties in good health. Sequencing was carried out using memory CD4+ T cells sorted from blood. Noted subset: CD45RA-negative fraction. The chain uses TRBV27 and TRBJ1-2; D is undetermined. DNA of the CDR3: TGTGCCAGCAGTTTTGGGGGCTACACCTTC. Amino acids: CASSFGGYTF.